Listed below are T cell receptor beta chains from one sample, sequenced in a study of response to subunit inactivated influenza vaccine. TCRdb re-derived calls from the RT-PCR reads in MiXCR, one entry per CDR3 protein. The sample carries almost 600,000 distinct CDR3 sequences, around 15% recorded once. The sequences come from PBMCs from blood, collected about 13 days after vaccination. These TCRs come from a man between 45 and 60 years old who received an inactivated influenza vaccine. The CDR3 runs from the conserved cysteine through the conserved F or W. The order of the fields is J gene, V gene, clone size, D gene, CDR3 length, CDR3 DNA, CDR3 protein. D genes are given only for firm matches. The listing skips clone size in some rows; elsewhere it reads once, few, many or a size class.

j_call: TRBJ2-7
v_call: TRBV4-2
clone_size: -
d_call: -
cdr3_length: 17
cdr3_nt: TGTGCCAGCAGCCAAGATTCCCCCCGGGACGGTGCCTACGAGCAGTACTTC
cdr3_aa: CASSQDSPRDGAYEQYF

j_call: TRBJ2-1
v_call: TRBV11-2
clone_size: -
d_call: -
cdr3_length: 16
cdr3_nt: TGTGCCAGCAGCTTAACCCCATGGGACCCATACAATGAGCAGTTCTTC
cdr3_aa: CASSLTPWDPYNEQFF

j_call: TRBJ2-1
v_call: TRBV20-1
clone_size: few
d_call: TRBD2
cdr3_length: 14
cdr3_nt: TGCAGTGCTACCAGCGGGAGTGCGTACAATGAGCAGTTCTTC
cdr3_aa: CSATSGSAYNEQFF

j_call: TRBJ2-1
v_call: TRBV20-1
clone_size: few
d_call: TRBD1
cdr3_length: 13
cdr3_nt: TGCAGTGCTTCCGGGACAGCGGACAATGAGCAGTTCTTC
cdr3_aa: CSASGTADNEQFF

j_call: TRBJ1-2
v_call: TRBV5-1
clone_size: many
d_call: -
cdr3_length: 13
cdr3_nt: TGCGCCAGCAGCTTATCAGGGGAAGGAGGCTACACCTTC
cdr3_aa: CASSLSGEGGYTF

j_call: TRBJ2-7
v_call: TRBV20-1
clone_size: -
d_call: -
cdr3_length: 14
cdr3_nt: TGCAGTGCCCGAAATACCCACGGCTCCTACGAGCAGTACTTC
cdr3_aa: CSARNTHGSYEQYF

j_call: TRBJ2-7
v_call: TRBV5-1
clone_size: few
d_call: -
cdr3_length: 17
cdr3_nt: TGCGCCAGCAGCTTGAGGGCGGAGGAAGGGACGAGTGGCGTGCGGTACTTC
cdr3_aa: CASSLRAEEGTSGVRYF

j_call: TRBJ2-7
v_call: TRBV5-1
clone_size: -
d_call: -
cdr3_length: 15
cdr3_nt: TGCGCCAGCAGTCGCATCCGGGACGGGGGAGACGAGCAGTACTTC
cdr3_aa: CASSRIRDGGDEQYF

j_call: TRBJ2-1
v_call: TRBV20-1
clone_size: -
d_call: -
cdr3_length: 13
cdr3_nt: TGCAGTGCCAGGCCACCATCCTACAATGAGCAGTTCTTC
cdr3_aa: CSARPPSYNEQFF

j_call: TRBJ2-4
v_call: TRBV10-3
clone_size: -
d_call: -
cdr3_length: 12
cdr3_nt: TGTGCCATCAGTGACAGAAAAAACATTCAGTACTTC
cdr3_aa: CAISDRKNIQYF

j_call: TRBJ1-5
v_call: TRBV6-2/TRBV6-3
clone_size: -
d_call: TRBD1
cdr3_length: 16
cdr3_nt: TGTGCCAGCAGACCCGGGACAGGGATTGGGAATCAGCCCCAGCATTTT
cdr3_aa: CASRPGTGIGNQPQHF

j_call: TRBJ1-3
v_call: TRBV12-3/TRBV12-4
clone_size: -
d_call: TRBD1
cdr3_length: 14
cdr3_nt: TGTGCCAGCACCAGAGGGACAGTGGGAAACACCATATATTTT
cdr3_aa: CASTRGTVGNTIYF

j_call: TRBJ2-7
v_call: TRBV3-1
clone_size: -
d_call: TRBD1
cdr3_length: 15
cdr3_nt: TGTGCCAGCAGCCAACAGGACAGGGTCCCCTACGAGCAGTACTTC
cdr3_aa: CASSQQDRVPYEQYF

j_call: TRBJ2-3
v_call: TRBV7-9
clone_size: -
d_call: -
cdr3_length: 13
cdr3_nt: TGTGCCAGCAGCTTACTAGGGTCAGATACGCAGTATTTT
cdr3_aa: CASSLLGSDTQYF

j_call: TRBJ1-1
v_call: TRBV10-2
clone_size: -
d_call: TRBD1
cdr3_length: 15
cdr3_nt: TGCGCCAGCAGTGAGGACAGGGAAATTGGGACTGAAGCTTTCTTT
cdr3_aa: CASSEDREIGTEAFF

j_call: TRBJ2-3
v_call: TRBV20-1
clone_size: -
d_call: -
cdr3_length: 14
cdr3_nt: TGCAGTGCTAGGGGGTATGGACAGATAAGTACGCAGTATTTT
cdr3_aa: CSARGYGQISTQYF

j_call: TRBJ2-7
v_call: TRBV7-2
clone_size: few
d_call: TRBD2
cdr3_length: 15
cdr3_nt: TGTGCCAGCAGCTTAGAGACGGGGGGAACCTACGAGCAGTACTTC
cdr3_aa: CASSLETGGTYEQYF

j_call: TRBJ2-3
v_call: TRBV5-1
clone_size: few
d_call: TRBD2
cdr3_length: 14
cdr3_nt: TGCGCCAGCGCAGACGGCGGGAGTACAGATACGCAGTATTTT
cdr3_aa: CASADGGSTDTQYF

j_call: TRBJ2-5
v_call: TRBV12-3/TRBV12-4
clone_size: few
d_call: -
cdr3_length: 14
cdr3_nt: TGTGCCAGCAGAAAACAGGGAAGCTACGAGACCCAGTACTTC
cdr3_aa: CASRKQGSYETQYF

j_call: TRBJ2-1
v_call: TRBV6-1
clone_size: many
d_call: -
cdr3_length: 15
cdr3_nt: TGTGCCAGCAGTGCCCAAATAAGTAGGGGCTATGAGCAGTTCTTC
cdr3_aa: CASSAQISRGYEQFF

j_call: TRBJ2-7
v_call: TRBV28
clone_size: -
d_call: TRBD1
cdr3_length: 12
cdr3_nt: TGTGCCAGCAGGGACAGGCTGGGCGAGCAGTACTTC
cdr3_aa: CASRDRLGEQYF

j_call: TRBJ2-1
v_call: TRBV7-3
clone_size: many
d_call: -
cdr3_length: 14
cdr3_nt: TGTGCCAGCAGCTTACTCGTGGGCCCGAATGAGCAGTTCTTC
cdr3_aa: CASSLLVGPNEQFF

j_call: TRBJ2-7
v_call: TRBV5-1
clone_size: many
d_call: -
cdr3_length: 15
cdr3_nt: TGCGCCAGCAGCTTGAGTGGACTTAACTCCTACGAGCAGTACTTC
cdr3_aa: CASSLSGLNSYEQYF

j_call: TRBJ2-5
v_call: TRBV28
clone_size: -
d_call: -
cdr3_length: 11
cdr3_nt: TGTGCCAGCCTGAAGTGGGAGACCCAGTACTTC
cdr3_aa: CASLKWETQYF

j_call: TRBJ1-4
v_call: TRBV5-1
clone_size: -
d_call: -
cdr3_length: 15
cdr3_nt: TGCGCCAGCCGATTGACCGGGTCTGTCTCGGAAAAACTGTTTTTT
cdr3_aa: CASRLTGSVSEKLFF

j_call: TRBJ2-5
v_call: TRBV4-1
clone_size: few
d_call: -
cdr3_length: 14
cdr3_nt: TGCGCCAGCAGCCAAGATATGGGTCGAGAGACCCAGTACTTC
cdr3_aa: CASSQDMGRETQYF

j_call: TRBJ2-1
v_call: TRBV7-9
clone_size: many
d_call: -
cdr3_length: 17
cdr3_nt: TGTGCCAGCAGCTTACTACAGGTGGACGATAATCTCAATGAGCAGTTCTTC
cdr3_aa: CASSLLQVDDNLNEQFF

j_call: TRBJ2-3
v_call: TRBV15
clone_size: -
d_call: TRBD2
cdr3_length: 14
cdr3_nt: TGTGCCACCAGCGCCGGGTCCCCTAGCGGGTTGCAGTATTTT
cdr3_aa: CATSAGSPSGLQYF

j_call: TRBJ1-1
v_call: TRBV15
clone_size: few
d_call: -
cdr3_length: 14
cdr3_nt: TGTGCCACCAGCAGAGCTGCAGGGCTCCCTGAAGCTTTCTTT
cdr3_aa: CATSRAAGLPEAFF

j_call: TRBJ2-1
v_call: TRBV20-1
clone_size: few
d_call: TRBD1
cdr3_length: 14
cdr3_nt: TGCAGTGCTAGGAGAGGGGGCGCTGACAATGAGCAGTTCTTC
cdr3_aa: CSARRGGADNEQFF

j_call: TRBJ2-3
v_call: TRBV5-1
clone_size: -
d_call: -
cdr3_length: 15
cdr3_nt: TGCGCCAGCAGCTTTAATGCCCCTAGCACAGATACGCAGTATTTT
cdr3_aa: CASSFNAPSTDTQYF

j_call: TRBJ1-5
v_call: TRBV28
clone_size: -
d_call: TRBD1
cdr3_length: 17
cdr3_nt: TGTGCCAGCAGTTTCAAGACAGGGGGAACGTTCGATCAGCCCCAGCATTTT
cdr3_aa: CASSFKTGGTFDQPQHF

j_call: TRBJ2-1
v_call: TRBV20-1
clone_size: few
d_call: TRBD2
cdr3_length: 14
cdr3_nt: TGCAGTGCTTCCTTAGCGGGAGGGGACAATGAGCAGTTCTTC
cdr3_aa: CSASLAGGDNEQFF

j_call: TRBJ1-2
v_call: TRBV28
clone_size: -
d_call: TRBD1
cdr3_length: 13
cdr3_nt: TGTGCCAGCAGGCTGACAGGGGAGTATGGCTACACCTTC
cdr3_aa: CASRLTGEYGYTF

j_call: TRBJ2-3
v_call: TRBV7-7
clone_size: -
d_call: TRBD2
cdr3_length: 15
cdr3_nt: TGTGCTAGCAGCCTCTTAGCGGGGGGTGCAGATACGCAGTTTTTT
cdr3_aa: CASSLLAGGADTQFF

j_call: TRBJ1-2
v_call: TRBV28
clone_size: -
d_call: TRBD1
cdr3_length: 13
cdr3_nt: TGTGCCAGCAGTTGGGGGACAGAAGATGGCTACACCTTC
cdr3_aa: CASSWGTEDGYTF

j_call: TRBJ2-1
v_call: TRBV5-1
clone_size: few
d_call: TRBD1
cdr3_length: 15
cdr3_nt: TGCGCCAGCAGCTTGGTGGGCAGGGGGCTGGTTGAGCAGTTCTTC
cdr3_aa: CASSLVGRGLVEQFF

j_call: TRBJ1-1
v_call: TRBV5-1
clone_size: few
d_call: TRBD1
cdr3_length: 16
cdr3_nt: TGCGCCAGCAGCACCGGGACAGGGGGCCCGAACACTGAAGCTTTCTTT
cdr3_aa: CASSTGTGGPNTEAFF

j_call: TRBJ1-6
v_call: TRBV20-1
clone_size: few
d_call: -
cdr3_length: 14
cdr3_nt: TGCAGTGCTAGCGCCACCGACTATAATTCACCCCTCCACTTT
cdr3_aa: CSASATDYNSPLHF

j_call: TRBJ2-3
v_call: TRBV20-1
clone_size: -
d_call: -
cdr3_length: 15
cdr3_nt: TGCAGTGCTAGAGAGCGGAAACCTAGCACAGATACGCAGTATTTT
cdr3_aa: CSARERKPSTDTQYF

j_call: TRBJ2-1
v_call: TRBV30
clone_size: -
d_call: TRBD1
cdr3_length: 14
cdr3_nt: TGTGCCTGGTCCCGGGACAGGGGGGACAATGAGCAGTTCTTC
cdr3_aa: CAWSRDRGDNEQFF

j_call: TRBJ2-5
v_call: TRBV12-3/TRBV12-4
clone_size: many
d_call: -
cdr3_length: 12
cdr3_nt: TGTGCCAGCAGTTCTGCGGGGGAGACCCAGTACTTC
cdr3_aa: CASSSAGETQYF

j_call: TRBJ1-3
v_call: TRBV4-3
clone_size: few
d_call: -
cdr3_length: 14
cdr3_nt: TGCGCCAGCAGCCAAGAAAATGATGTAAACACCATATATTTT
cdr3_aa: CASSQENDVNTIYF

j_call: TRBJ2-1
v_call: TRBV5-1
clone_size: few
d_call: TRBD2
cdr3_length: 17
cdr3_nt: TGCGCCAGCAGCTTGGAGACTAGCGGGAGGGTGGGGAATGAGCAGTTCTTC
cdr3_aa: CASSLETSGRVGNEQFF

j_call: TRBJ2-3
v_call: TRBV2
clone_size: few
d_call: TRBD2
cdr3_length: 14
cdr3_nt: TGTGCCAGCAAAGGGACTAAGCGGTTAGATACGCAGTATTTT
cdr3_aa: CASKGTKRLDTQYF

j_call: TRBJ2-5
v_call: TRBV28
clone_size: few
d_call: -
cdr3_length: 16
cdr3_nt: TGTGCCAGCAGTTTTATTGCGGGGCGAGGACAAGAGACCCAGTACTTC
cdr3_aa: CASSFIAGRGQETQYF

j_call: TRBJ2-7
v_call: TRBV30
clone_size: few
d_call: -
cdr3_length: 14
cdr3_nt: TGTGCCTGGAGAAGTGGGGTTCTGTTGTCCGAGCAGTACTTC
cdr3_aa: CAWRSGVLLSEQYF

j_call: TRBJ2-7
v_call: TRBV19
clone_size: once
d_call: -
cdr3_length: 13
cdr3_nt: TGTGCCAGTGCCCTCTTAGGAACCTACGAGCAGTACTTC
cdr3_aa: CASALLGTYEQYF

j_call: TRBJ2-3
v_call: TRBV3-1
clone_size: few
d_call: -
cdr3_length: 20
cdr3_nt: TGTGCCAGCAGCCGCCGACGGAGCTCTAGGGAAGGGAGAGCGTTCGGTACGCAGTATTTT
cdr3_aa: CASSRRRSSREGRAFGTQYF

j_call: TRBJ2-2
v_call: TRBV11-2
clone_size: -
d_call: -
cdr3_length: 15
cdr3_nt: TGTGCCAGCACCGACAGGTTCGCGAACACCGGGGAGCTGTTTTTT
cdr3_aa: CASTDRFANTGELFF

j_call: TRBJ2-7
v_call: TRBV7-2
clone_size: few
d_call: TRBD2
cdr3_length: 17
cdr3_nt: TGTGCCAGCAGCTTAGCTAGCGGGACTAGCAGACCCTACGAGCAGTACTTC
cdr3_aa: CASSLASGTSRPYEQYF

j_call: TRBJ2-1
v_call: TRBV18
clone_size: -
d_call: TRBD2
cdr3_length: 19
cdr3_nt: TGTGCCAGCTCACTCCCGGGACTAGCGGGGGGGCACGTGGTAAATGAGCAGTTCTTC
cdr3_aa: CASSLPGLAGGHVVNEQFF